Included here is one T cell receptor beta chain sequence, with context. This clone turned up a few times. Its antigen is currently not known. One base away there is no much larger clone; base qualities are not given. V loses 3 bases at its end and J loses 4 bases; junction bases beyond the gene matches: 8. Per the germline V gene, MNHNS is the CDR1 and SASEGT is the CDR2. The CDR3 goes from the cysteine to the phenylalanine over 16 residues. Only the CDR3 DNA stays, 48 bases, in frame from base 1. The data were obtained in a study of cytomegalovirus exposure and HLA in healthy donors (dated by TCRdb to between 2016 and 2019). Broadly, across the study: An earlier analysis of several hundred of the donors reported 250 to 300 Gb of sequence data and 90 million to 120 million unique TCR beta sequences obtained from approximately 180 million T cells. The number of typed donors differed by locus: roughly 629-630 for A, B, C, DRB1 and DQB1; roughly 510 for DQA1; fewer than 610 for DPA1; and some 430 for DPB1. High-throughput TCR immunosequencing, statistical association of individual TCRs with disease status, and machine learning were combined to predict cytomegalovirus infection status. Using immunosequencing, the study profiled T cell repertoires from about 620 subjects and related those repertoires to cytomegalovirus serostatus. The study aimed to test whether signatures of past pathogen exposure could be identified by cataloging public T cell receptors. A later genetic analysis took genome-wide SNP genotypes for about 65% of the 666 donors and used that subset as a discovery cohort. An early release that covered about 600 HLA-typed donors contained around 300 gigabases of sequencing data and around 80 million unique TCR sequences. Class I and class II HLA loci were covered by the typing at four-digit resolution. Because of strong linkage in the cohort, a handful of DR-DQ haplotypes were treated as single units for association and clustering. An earlier analysis of 450 to 750 of the donors used high-throughput TCR beta sequencing to judge whether each TCR beta V gene segment behaved as functional or pseudogenic. Alongside the repertoire data, information on donor age, sex, ethnicity and CMV serostatus was compiled. In a later analysis, previously published TCR beta repertoires from 600 to 850 donors were re-analyzed and high-resolution HLA genotyping was added so that TCR occurrence patterns could be studied. Of the 350 to 450 genotyped donors, 81% were placed in the genetic ancestry cluster associated with self-reported Caucasian donors. Besides the first cohort of approximately 710 subjects, a separate validation cohort made up of roughly 120 different subjects was used. Every repertoire in the discovery cohort had been generated on one and the same sequencing platform. Rather than drawing on any new phenotypic data, the later analysis identified candidate immune exposures from TCR beta sequences and the way those sequences occurred across donors. On average, approximately 250,000 unique TCR beta nucleotide sequences were sequenced per donor among a few hundred genotyped donors of the cohort, with about 19% of those sequences being non-productive.

The library was built by means of the immunoSEQ multiplex PCR assay. For the multiplex PCR, a mixture combining 60 forward primers for TCR Vbeta segments and 13 reverse primers for TCR Jbeta segments was used. The CDR3 region of rearranged TCR beta genes was amplified from genomic DNA by a multiplex PCR assay. The Illumina HiSeq System was used to sequence the amplified TCR beta libraries as 87-base-pair reads. Concerning the study's data processing: Across the 670 or so repertoires, a later analysis counted roughly 77 million unique TCR beta chains, around 10 million of which were shared by at least two donors. A nearest-neighbor algorithm error-corrected the raw reads and collapsed the reads into unique sequences, merging closely related sequences to remove PCR and sequencing errors. To assign V, D and J gene segments, CDR3 sequences were aligned to IMGT reference sequences. For a sequence to be retained, at least a six-nucleotide match to both a V gene segment and a J gene segment was required. Rearrangements were classified as productive when the CDR3 lacked stop codons and remained in frame with V and J, and all other rearrangements were classified as non-productive. Following IMGT convention, CDR3 was defined as the stretch from the second conserved V-encoded cysteine up to the conserved J-encoded phenylalanine. In an earlier analysis of more than 550 of the donors, sequences lacking an unambiguous match to a single V gene segment were excluded. In an earlier analysis of roughly 600 of the donors, a V segment was called functional when productive rearrangements were above 56.7%, and segregating when the standard deviation between donors exceeded 5%. To diagnose cytomegalovirus status from the catalog of TCR beta chain sequences, a statistical classification framework was built. In a later analysis, V and J genes were assigned by comparing TCR nucleotide sequences against IMGT/GENE-DB human TR gene sequences. A later analysis assigned CDR3 sequences and most-parsimonious VDJ recombination scenarios with the TCRdist pipeline. A later analysis defined each TCR beta chain by its CDR3 amino acid sequence plus V-gene family, and excluded reads lacking a unique V-gene family. As a way to deal with suspected cross-contamination and a sequencing artifact, a later analysis dropped hundreds of nucleotide sequences that were highly shared and had low generation probability. A later analysis calculated a clonal expansion index for each public chain from normalized within-repertoire ranks of inferred template counts. Generation probabilities in a later analysis came from a VDJ recombination model fitted to out-of-frame rearrangements, and those results were checked against IGoR. In a later analysis, hypergeometric tests were used to score TCR-TCR, TCR-HLA and TCR-CMV co-occurrence, with a repertoire-size bias correction applied to TCR pairs. False discovery rates were estimated in a later analysis by permuting HLA or CMV assignments 20 times. In a later analysis, co-occurring TCRs were grouped with DBSCAN, and TCRdist sequence similarity was added when clustering was performed within HLA-allele-positive subsets. Co-occurrence clustering excluded repertoires with fewer than 30,000 or more than 120,000 public chains, plus five with anomalous nucleotide sharing. TCRdb retrieved this table from immuneACCESS and kept in-frame rearrangements only. Not all clones are present; in checked studies, unresolved V genes account for under half, and no reason is known for the remainder. V and J calls and clone size are those listed in that table; D and trimming were worked out from the DNA. The table for this sample lists 100,000 to 150,000 clones; approximately 82% of them were counted only once. The ten most abundant clones make up approximately 2.8% of the sample.

The cohort was made up of roughly 670 healthy bone marrow donors. All cohort members were sampled while nominally healthy, although unrecorded immune exposures were likely present. The donor tested CMV seronegative and was one of the 352 seronegative cohort members. Every donor gave a peripheral blood sample, and the peripheral blood mononuclear cells from that sample were used for TCR beta sequencing. The Qiagen DNeasy Blood Extraction Kit was used to extract genomic DNA from the blood cell samples. What the research found in general, with its limitations: Only TCR beta chains were sequenced in this cohort, and the absence of alpha or paired-chain data limited detectable features. When HLA alleles, especially DR and DQ, strongly co-occurred, attributing TCR associations to individual alleles was difficult. Across donors, most TCR sequences were observed very rarely, whereas some public TCRs were present in many individuals. Sequencing depth was assumed to be roughly uniform across donors in the presence/absence analyses, though that assumption may not hold. CMV serostatus was the only immune exposure information available for the cohort. In a later analysis, 16,951 TCR beta sequences were associated with specific HLA alleles at a false discovery rate of 0.05. A group of highly shared sequence variants was considered likely to be a technical artifact of the sequencing pipeline. A few of the identified cytomegalovirus-associated TCR beta chains were confirmed in vitro to be specific for cytomegalovirus antigens. Broadly in line with IMGT annotations, most TCR beta V segments showed up in productive rearrangements about 90% or about 30% of the time in an earlier analysis of a few hundred of the donors. Several of the top co-occurrence clusters appeared to be linked to parvovirus B19, influenza, CMV and Epstein-Barr virus, according to a later analysis. A total of fewer than 200 TCR beta chains were listed by the study as associated with cytomegalovirus. The classifier was reported to diagnose cytomegalovirus status with high specificity and sensitivity in both the original cohort and the validation cohort. In a later genetic analysis, a missense DCLRE1C variant was associated with V-gene and J-gene trimming of TCR beta chains, and the association was replicated in an independent cohort. A further reported finding was that TCR beta sequences accurately predicted the HLA-A and HLA-B alleles for most subjects in the first cohort. Because counts were too low, 15 to 20 rarely observed V segments, including chromosome 9 orphons, were excluded from the earlier analysis of a few hundred of the donors. In a later analysis, HLA-associated TCR beta chains were found to be more clonally expanded and to have lower generation probabilities than equally common non-associated chains. Because some donors lacked HLA typing at each locus, the association tests relied only on the typed subset. Some IMGT-functional V segments, including TRBV6-2 and TRBV6-3, could not be told apart with the 87-base-pair reads, so those segments were excluded. The authors suggested that the approach could potentially be generalized to other disease states and immunological phenotypes. According to a later genetic analysis, donors in an Asian-associated ancestry cluster had fewer N-insertions in productive TCRs than the approximately 670-donor mean. In a later analysis, the rate of TCR association differed among HLA loci, with DRB1 alleles having the most associated TCRs and HLA-C alleles having the fewest. Correlated functional status among segregating V segments might reflect linkage disequilibrium, but an unknown experimental factor could not be ruled out. A later analysis found that most CMV-associated TCR beta chains appeared HLA-restricted, with HLA associations seemingly driven largely by CMV exposure.

This TCR was recovered from a boy aged 2-15 years in good health and CMV-seronegative. The chain uses TRBV6-1 and TRBJ2-1, and TRBD2 matches 8 of the central bases. The specimen was PBMCs. At the DNA level, the sequence is TGTGCCAGCAGTGAGATCTACGGGGGGGGGTACAATGAGCAGTTCTTC. This encodes CASSEIYGGGYNEQFF.